Below are 2 T cell receptor beta chains sequenced from a single sample in a study of tumor-infiltrating lymphocytes in oesophageal squamous cell carcinoma. TCRdb analysed the reads with MiXCR anew, one entry per CDR3 protein. The sample lists approximately 11,000 distinct CDR3 sequences, roughly 60% occurring once. Sequenced material: blood. The receptors shown here come from a female donor with esophageal squamous cell carcinoma.

This clonotype showed up just a few times. The rearrangement uses TRBV7-9 and TRBJ2-3; 10 bases fit TRBD2. CDR3 length equals 14 residues. Per germline, CDR1 SEHNR and CDR2 FQNEAQ (reference sequence). V dropped 2 bases and J dropped 12; count of bases not matched to a gene: 8. The CDR3 protein is CASSLTSGEETQYF. The CDR3, as DNA: TGTGCCAGCAGCTTAACTAGCGGGGAGGAGACCCAGTATTTT.

Comments on this clonotype: Since no conserved phenylalanine or tryptophan closes the CDR3, a read error is the likely cause. The DNA is omitted, as the CDR3 cannot be located on it reliably, and the CDR3 follows TCRdb's listing. V gene TRBV6-1 combines with J gene TRBJ1-3; TRBD1, the D gene given by the table, was not confirmed from the DNA. Counting both end residues, the CDR3 totals 12 amino acids. The germline CDR1 and CDR2 sequences are MNHNS and SASEGT. CDR3 in amino acids: CASSESDRVIGV.